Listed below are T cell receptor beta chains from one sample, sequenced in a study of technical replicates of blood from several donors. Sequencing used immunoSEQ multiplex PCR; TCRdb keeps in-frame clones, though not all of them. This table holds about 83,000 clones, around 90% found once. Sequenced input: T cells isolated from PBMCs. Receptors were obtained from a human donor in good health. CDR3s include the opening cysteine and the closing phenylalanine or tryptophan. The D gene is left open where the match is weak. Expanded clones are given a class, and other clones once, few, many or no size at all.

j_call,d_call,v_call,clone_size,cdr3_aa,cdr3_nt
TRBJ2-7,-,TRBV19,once,CASSRGGSVGEQYF,TGTGCCAGTAGTCGCGGGGGCTCGGTCGGCGAGCAGTACTTC
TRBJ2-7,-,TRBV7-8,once,CASSLDTGIVSYEQYF,TGTGCCAGCAGCTTGGATACAGGGATCGTTTCCTACGAGCAGTACTTC
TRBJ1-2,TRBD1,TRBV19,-,CASSLNSATGGSGYTF,TGTGCCAGTAGTTTAAACTCGGCTACAGGGGGAAGTGGCTACACCTTC
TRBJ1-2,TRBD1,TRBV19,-,CASSRWTGGGVGYTF,TGTGCCAGTAGTAGATGGACAGGTGGAGGGGTCGGCTACACCTTC
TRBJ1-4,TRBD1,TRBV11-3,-,CASSPTGQFNEKLFF,TGTGCCAGCAGCCCTACGGGACAGTTTAATGAAAAACTGTTTTTT
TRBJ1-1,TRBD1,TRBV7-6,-,CASSLETGAPTEAFF,TGTGCCAGCAGCTTAGAGACAGGGGCCCCGACTGAAGCTTTCTTT
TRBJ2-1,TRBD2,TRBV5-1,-,CASRSLAGRDEQFF,TGCGCCAGCAGGTCTCTAGCGGGAAGGGATGAGCAGTTCTTC
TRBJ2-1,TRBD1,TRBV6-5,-,CASSLTGVEQFF,TGTGCCAGCAGCTTGACAGGGGTTGAGCAGTTCTTC
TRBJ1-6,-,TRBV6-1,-,CASSEARRGPPLHF,TGTGCCAGCAGTGAAGCCCGGAGGGGTCCACCCCTCCACTTT
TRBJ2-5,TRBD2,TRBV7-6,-,CASSSRLAGPQGETQYF,TGTGCCAGCAGCTCCCGACTAGCGGGGCCACAGGGGGAGACCCAGTACTTC
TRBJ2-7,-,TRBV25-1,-,CASSETEFPSYEQYF,TGTGCCAGCAGTGAAACGGAGTTTCCATCCTACGAGCAGTACTTC
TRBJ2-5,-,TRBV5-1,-,CASSSRQVQETQYF,TGCGCCAGCAGCTCGCGACAGGTTCAAGAGACCCAGTACTTC
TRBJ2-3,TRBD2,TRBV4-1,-,CASSQFRNGGATDTQYF,TGCGCCAGCAGCCAATTTCGGAACGGGGGGGCGACAGATACGCAGTATTTT
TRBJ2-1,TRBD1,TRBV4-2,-,CASSQDSTGGGLIDEQFF,TGTGCCAGCAGCCAAGATAGTACAGGGGGCGGATTGATCGATGAGCAGTTCTTC
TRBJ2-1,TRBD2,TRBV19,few,CASSTPTSGMYNEQFF,TGTGCCAGTAGTACGCCAACTAGCGGGATGTACAATGAGCAGTTCTTC
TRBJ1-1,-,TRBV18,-,CASSPYRGTNTEAFF,TGTGCCAGCTCACCATATCGGGGGACGAACACTGAAGCTTTCTTT